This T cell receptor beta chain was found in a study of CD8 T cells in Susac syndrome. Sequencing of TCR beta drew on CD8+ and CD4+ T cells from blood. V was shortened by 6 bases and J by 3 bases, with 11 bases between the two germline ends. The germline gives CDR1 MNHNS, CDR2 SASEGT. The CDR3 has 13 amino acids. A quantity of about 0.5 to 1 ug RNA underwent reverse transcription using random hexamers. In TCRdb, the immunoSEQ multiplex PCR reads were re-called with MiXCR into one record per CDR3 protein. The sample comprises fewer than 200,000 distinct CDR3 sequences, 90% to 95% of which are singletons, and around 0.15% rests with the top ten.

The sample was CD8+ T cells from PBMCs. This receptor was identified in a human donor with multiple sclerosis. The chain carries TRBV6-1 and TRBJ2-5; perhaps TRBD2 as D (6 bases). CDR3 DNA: TGTGCCAGCAGGCGGAGGGGAGAAGAGACCCAGTACTTC. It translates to CASRRRGEETQYF.